This paragraph covers one T cell receptor (beta chain) sequence. Unique molecular identifiers were used in preparing the TCRbeta library. In TCRdb, the PCR reads were re-called with MiXCR into one record per CDR3 protein. The sample holds approximately 400,000 distinct CDR3 sequences, 11% seen once. The CDR3 runs to 15 residues. The germline V gene encodes CDR1 SGHTA and CDR2 FQGTGA. Trimming stripped 2 bases from V and 6 bases from J, with 14 bases between. This entry belongs to a study of T-cell reconstitution after alpha-beta-depleted transplantation in children. The chain combines TRBV7-3 with TRBJ2-1, with a possible D match to TRBD1 (5 bases). The clonotype comes from a human donor who donated a stem cell graft to a child with acute myeloid leukemia. The source was PBMCs from the stem cell graft donor, collected from the stem cell graft. The CDR3 nucleotides are TGTGCCAGCAGCTTAGGGTCAGCAAGGGGCAATGAGCAGTTCTTC. Translation gives CASSLGSARGNEQFF.